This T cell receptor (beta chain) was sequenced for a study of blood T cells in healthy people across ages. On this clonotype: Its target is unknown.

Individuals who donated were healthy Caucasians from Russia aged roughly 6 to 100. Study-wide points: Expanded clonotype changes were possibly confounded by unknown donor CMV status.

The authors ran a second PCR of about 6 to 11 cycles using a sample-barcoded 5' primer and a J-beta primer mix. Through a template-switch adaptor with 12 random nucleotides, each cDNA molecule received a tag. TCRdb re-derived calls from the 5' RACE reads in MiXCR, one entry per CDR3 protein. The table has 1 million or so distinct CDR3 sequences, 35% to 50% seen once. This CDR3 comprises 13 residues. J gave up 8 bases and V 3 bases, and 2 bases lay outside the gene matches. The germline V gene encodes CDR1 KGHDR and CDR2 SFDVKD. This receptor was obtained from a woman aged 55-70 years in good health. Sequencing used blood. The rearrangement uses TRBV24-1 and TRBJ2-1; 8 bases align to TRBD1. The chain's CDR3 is CATSDDRGDEQFF. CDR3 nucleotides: TGTGCCACCAGTGATGACAGGGGTGATGAGCAGTTCTTC.